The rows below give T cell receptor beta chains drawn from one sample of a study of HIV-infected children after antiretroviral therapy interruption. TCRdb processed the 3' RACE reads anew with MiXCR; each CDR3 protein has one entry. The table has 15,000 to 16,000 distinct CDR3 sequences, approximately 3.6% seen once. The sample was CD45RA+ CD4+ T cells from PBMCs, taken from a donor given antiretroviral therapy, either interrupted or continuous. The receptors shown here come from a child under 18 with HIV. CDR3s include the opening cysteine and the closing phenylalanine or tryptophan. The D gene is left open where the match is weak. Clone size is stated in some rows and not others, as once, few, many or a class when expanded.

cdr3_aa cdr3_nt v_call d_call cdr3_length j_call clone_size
CASSARLAGADTQYF TGTGCCAGCAGCGCGAGACTAGCTGGGGCAGATACGCAGTATTTT TRBV9 TRBD2 15 TRBJ2-3 many
CASSVEGDNSPLHF TGTGCCAGCAGCGTAGAAGGGGATAATTCACCCCTCCACTTT TRBV9 NA 14 TRBJ1-6 many
CASSSPGTSAYYEQYF TGTGCCAGCAGTTCTCCCGGGACTAGCGCATACTACGAGCAGTACTTC TRBV28 TRBD2 16 TRBJ2-7 medium-sized
CASSQVYGTAREAFF TGTGCCAGCAGCCAAGTGTATGGCACAGCCAGAGAAGCTTTCTTT TRBV4-2 NA 15 TRBJ1-1 NA
CSVEWVPGGYTF TGCAGCGTTGAATGGGTCCCGGGTGGCTACACCTTC TRBV29-1 NA 12 TRBJ1-2 NA
CASSVTAENQPQHF TGTGCCAGCAGTGTTACGGCCGAGAATCAGCCCCAGCATTTT TRBV2 NA 14 TRBJ1-5 many
CSVATPRGGKMNTEAFF TGCAGCGTTGCTACTCCCCGGGGGGGTAAAATGAACACTGAAGCTTTCTTT TRBV29-1 NA 17 TRBJ1-1 many
CASSIGVSQNTLYF TGTGCCAGCAGTATAGGGGTTAGTCAAAACACCTTGTACTTT TRBV11-2 NA 14 TRBJ2-4 NA
CASSYSRSVYEQFF TGTGCCAGCAGTTACTCGAGGTCCGTCTATGAGCAGTTCTTC TRBV6-5 NA 14 TRBJ2-1 medium-sized
CASSYDGKWYEQYF TGTGCCAGCAGTTACGACGGCAAGTGGTACGAGCAGTACTTC TRBV6-6 NA 14 TRBJ2-7 many
CAWNRIYLSREANEKLFF TGTGCCTGGAATCGCATATATCTGTCCAGGGAGGCTAATGAAAAACTGTTTTTT TRBV30 NA 18 TRBJ1-4 many
CASSLMGRPSLLYEQYF TGTGCCAGCAGCTTAATGGGCAGACCTTCCCTCCTCTACGAGCAGTACTTC TRBV11-2 NA 17 TRBJ2-7 many
CAISDRDEQYF TGTGCCATCAGTGACAGGGACGAGCAGTACTTC TRBV10-3 NA 11 TRBJ2-7 many